This T cell receptor beta chain emerged from a study of blood T cell repertoires in COVID-19. Assay used: immunoSEQ multiplex PCR; TCRdb lists only in-frame clones, some missing. This table has some 290,000 clones, roughly nine tenths appearing once. This CDR3 has 17 residues. Per germline, CDR1 SGHKS and CDR2 YYEKEE (reference sequence). V shed 0 bases and J shed 0 bases, with 15 bases lying between them. The sample consisted of peripheral blood. The clonotype comes from a woman aged 30 to 39 with COVID-19, enrolled during active disease. The chain joins TRBV5-5 to TRBJ1-2; D unclear. The CDR3, as DNA: TGTGCCAGCAGCTTGGGACTCGTCGTGAGGGCTAACTATGGCTACACCTTC. It specifies CASSLGLVVRANYGYTF.